This section outlines one T cell receptor (beta chain) sequence together with its context. This clonotype was recorded many times. The antigen this receptor binds is unknown. No base-level quality is on record; no much larger clone is a single base apart. These data originate in a study of T cells in Graves' hyperthyroidism and ophthalmopathy (dated by TCRdb to the late 2010s). About the full investigation: Peripheral blood was sampled at the time of initial diagnosis, prior to any treatment. According to the paper, TCR Vbeta CDR3 sequencing was carried out on 120 to 150 peripheral blood samples, which came from over 40 ophthalmopathy, around 75 hyperthyroidism and approximately 17 progressor patients. To identify TCR V-J signatures that set the groups apart, the researchers used a discovery cohort of 100 patients, made up of 40 to 45 with Graves' ophthalmopathy and some 58 with stable Graves' hyperthyroidism. Whether ophthalmopathy could be predicted prospectively was tested in an independent validation cohort made up of about 18 hyperthyroidism patients plus 17 patients who later progressed to ophthalmopathy. After sampling, hyperthyroidism patients received methimazole starting at 30 mg daily, and ophthalmopathy patients received high-dose intravenous methylprednisolone. The roughly 100 discovery patients were randomly divided into training and test sets at a 7:3 ratio. In six Graves' hyperthyroidism patients, the study also compared T-cell repertoires from thyroid tissue with T-cell repertoires from blood. Findings and caveats that apply to the study as a whole: In cross-validation, a model built on a 13 V-J signature told ophthalmopathy apart from stable hyperthyroidism with just under 90% sensitivity and approximately 81% specificity, and in testing the same model reached 80%/75%. Sample size was not statistically predetermined, and blinding of investigators to group allocation was not performed. In validation, progression to ophthalmopathy was predicted by the model with 65% to 71% sensitivity and 72% to 85% specificity, a median of roughly six months before onset. Most expanded thyroid clonotypes (frequency above 0.001) were also detected in blood, a finding suggesting that blood repertoires may reflect thyroid immune responses.

Stable Graves' hyperthyroidism was defined as no progression to ophthalmopathy during 18 months of follow-up. The hyperthyroidism patients were between 18 and 65 years old and newly diagnosed, with a disease duration of less than 2 months. Exclusion was applied to patients with uncontrolled infections, other autoimmune diseases, pregnancy or lactation. Diagnoses were based on clinical symptoms, serum thyroxine and TRAb, thyroid ultrasound and orbital computed tomography. PBMCs were separated from roughly 9.6 ml of fresh peripheral blood using Ficoll-Paque density gradient centrifugation. Total RNA was extracted using Trizol reagent, and RNA quality was assessed on an Agilent 2100 Bioanalyzer. Amplification of TCR beta CDR3 regions was carried out from RNA transcripts. For the first round of RT-PCR on the TCR CDR3, the HTBI primer set was used together with the Qiagen OneStep RT-PCR kit. Libraries were constructed in a second round of multiplex PCR, after which size selection and purification were carried out. The libraries were sequenced on an Illumina HiSeq2000 using paired-end 100 bp reads. In the original analysis: Raw data were processed with SOAPnuke, discarding reads with adapters, uncalled bases, mean Phred below 15, or no exact constant-primer or identifier match. High-quality paired reads were merged with COPE v1.2.5, and unique nucleotide sequences were defined as clonotypes. Clonotypes were aligned to IMGT TRBV, TRBD and TRBJ reference segments using MiTCR v1.1. Only V-J combinations with frequency above 0.0001, covering 99.2% of repertoires, were analysed. The TCS score was defined as F50 (clonal expansion) divided by E x V (chaos), with BLOSUM62-based TCRdist calculated between CDR3 peptides within each V-J. Welch's t-statistics and random forest reduced 500 to 550 V-J features to about 13, which were used in a naive Bayes classifier (R e1071). TCRdb reran the public reads through fastp at Q25 and MiXCR, keeping productive beta chains. A single entry per CDR3 protein holds the most common genes and DNA from its merged rows. In this record, the V and J calls reflect TCRdb's handling and not the investigators' own analysis. This sample holds under 250,000 distinct CDR3 sequences; 17% were observed only once. Under 65% of the sample rests with the top ten.

The CDR3 goes from the cysteine to the phenylalanine over 14 residues. The DNA shown is the 42-base CDR3, in frame from base 1. CDR1 and CDR2 (SGHTA, FQGTGA) derive from the germline V gene. The junction shows trimming of 5 bases on V and 4 bases on J, plus 12 bases between the germline ends. Sequencing used blood. This receptor was taken from a man aged 50 to 59 with Graves' hyperthyroidism. Here the chain combines TRBV7-3 and TRBJ2-1; possibly the D gene is TRBD1, per 6 matching bases. Here the CDR3 is given as CASSEQGIYNEQFF. The DNA is TGTGCCAGCAGCGAACAGGGAATTTACAATGAGCAGTTCTTC.